This TCR beta chain is drawn from a study of vaccination and CD4 T cells after COVID-19. The Oncomine TCR Beta short-read assay sequenced DNA from cultured CD4+ T cells. TCRdb used MiXCR to reprocess the PCR reads, holding one entry per CDR3 protein. Among under 20,000 distinct CDR3 sequences listed, approximately 50% were seen once. Worth noting for this clonotype: Its antigen is undetermined.

Treatment: roughly 11-day PBMC culture with coronavirus spike peptide pools or control peptides (ViraFEST assay). V lost 4 bases and J lost 6, with 10 bases in between. The CDR3 runs 13 residues. Looked up from germline, CDR1 is LNHDA and CDR2 is SQIVND (reference sequence). The chain has TRBV19 and TRBJ1-5; D is uncertain. The sequencing input was CD4+ T cells from blood, cultured in vitro. The sequence came from a human donor who had recovered from COVID-19. DNA of the CDR3: TGTGCCAGTAGTAAGGACGTACTTCAGCCCCAGCATTTT. Its protein product is CASSKDVLQPQHF.